This TCR beta chain appears in the sequencing data of a study of cytomegalovirus exposure and HLA in healthy donors. The PCR had 60 Vbeta and 13 Jbeta primers. Repertoires were generated with immunoSEQ multiplex PCR, while TCRdb's copy carries only in-frame clones and drops some. The sample records 100,000 to 150,000 clones, roughly 88% being singletons. The study, taken as a whole, reports: A missense DCLRE1C variant was associated with V- and J-gene trimming of TCR beta chains in a later analysis, and an independent cohort replicated the association. When a later analysis was performed, an Asian-associated ancestry cluster reportedly had fewer N-insertions than the roughly 670-donor mean. A prior analysis recorded that most TCR beta V segments were productive about 87% or about 30% of the time.

Note on this clone: The antigen is unknown.

Sequenced: PBMCs. The sequence came from a boy between 10 and 17 years old in good health and CMV-seronegative.

The CDR3 DNA follows: TGTGCCAGCAGTTTATTAGGGGCGGATACCTACAATGAGCAGTTCTTC. Translation gives CASSLLGADTYNEQFF. The chain combines TRBV27 with TRBJ2-1, with D possibly matching TRBD1 (5 bases). In germline, CDR1 is MNHEY, CDR2 SMNVEV (reference sequence). Trimming stripped 1 base from V and 2 bases from J, with 12 bases between. The CDR3 runs to 16 residues.